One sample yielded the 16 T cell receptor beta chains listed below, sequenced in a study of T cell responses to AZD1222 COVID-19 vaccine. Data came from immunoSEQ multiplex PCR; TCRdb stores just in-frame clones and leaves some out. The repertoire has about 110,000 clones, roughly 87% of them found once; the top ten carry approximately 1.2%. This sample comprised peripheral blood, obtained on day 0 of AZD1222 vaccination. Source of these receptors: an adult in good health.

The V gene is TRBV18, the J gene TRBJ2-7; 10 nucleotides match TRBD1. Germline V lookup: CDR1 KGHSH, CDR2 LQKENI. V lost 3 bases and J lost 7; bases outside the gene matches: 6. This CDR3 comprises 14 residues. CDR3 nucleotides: TGTGCCAGCTCACCCGGGACAGGGGTTGGGGAGCAGTACTTC. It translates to CASSPGTGVGEQYF.

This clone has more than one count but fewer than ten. The CDR3 DNA follows: TGTGCCTGGAGTGCACAGGGAAGTTATACTGAAGCTTTCTTT. This codes for CAWSAQGSYTEAFF. The chain couples TRBV30 to TRBJ1-1; the D gene is possibly TRBD1 (6 bases). Germline V gives CDR1 GTSNPN, CDR2 SVGIG (reference sequence). The CDR3 has 14 residues. V shed 1 base and J shed 5 bases, with 14 bases lying between them.

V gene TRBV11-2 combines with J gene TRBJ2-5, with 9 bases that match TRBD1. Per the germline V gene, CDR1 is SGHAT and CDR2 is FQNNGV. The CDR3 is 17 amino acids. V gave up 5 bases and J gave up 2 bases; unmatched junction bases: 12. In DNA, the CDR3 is TGTGCCAGCAGCCCCCTTATAGTTGGGACAGGGCAAGAGACCCAGTACTTC. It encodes CASSPLIVGTGQETQYF. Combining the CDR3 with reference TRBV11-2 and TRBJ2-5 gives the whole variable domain EAGVAQSPRYKIIEKRQSVAFWCNPISGHATLYWYQQILGQGPKLLIQFQNNGVVDDSQLPKDRFSAERLKGVDSTLKIQPAKLEDSAVYLCASSPLIVGTGQETQYFGPGTRLLVL.

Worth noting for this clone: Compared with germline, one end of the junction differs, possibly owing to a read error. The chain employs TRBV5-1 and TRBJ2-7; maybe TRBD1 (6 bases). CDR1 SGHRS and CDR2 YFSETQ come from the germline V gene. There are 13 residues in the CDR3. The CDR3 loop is CSSSLTGYGEQYF. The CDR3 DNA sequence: TGCTCCAGCAGCTTAACAGGGTACGGGGAGCAGTACTTC.

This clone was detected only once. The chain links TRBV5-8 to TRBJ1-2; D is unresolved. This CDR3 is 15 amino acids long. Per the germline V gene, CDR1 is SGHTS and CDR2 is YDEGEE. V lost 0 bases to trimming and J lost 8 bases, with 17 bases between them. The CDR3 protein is CASSLASAGYRGYTF. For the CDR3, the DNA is TGTGCCAGCAGCTTGGCCTCCGCTGGGTATCGAGGCTACACCTTC.

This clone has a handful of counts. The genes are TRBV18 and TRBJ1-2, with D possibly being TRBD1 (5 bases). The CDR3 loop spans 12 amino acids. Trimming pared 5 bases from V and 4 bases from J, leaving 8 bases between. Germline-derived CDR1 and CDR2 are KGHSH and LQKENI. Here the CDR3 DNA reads TGTGCCAGCTCATCGACAGCCTATGGCTACACCTTC. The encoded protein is CASSSTAYGYTF.

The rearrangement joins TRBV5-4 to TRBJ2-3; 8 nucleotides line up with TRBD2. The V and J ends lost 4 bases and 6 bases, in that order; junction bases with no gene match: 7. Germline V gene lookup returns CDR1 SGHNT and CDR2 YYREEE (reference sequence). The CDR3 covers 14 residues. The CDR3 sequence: CASSLGGAVDTQYF. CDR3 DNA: TGTGCCAGCAGCCTCGGGGGGGCGGTTGATACGCAGTATTTT.

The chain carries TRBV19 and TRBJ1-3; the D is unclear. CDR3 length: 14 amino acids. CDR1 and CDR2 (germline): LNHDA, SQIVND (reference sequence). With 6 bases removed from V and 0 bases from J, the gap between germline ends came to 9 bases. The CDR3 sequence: CASRPQSSGNTIYF. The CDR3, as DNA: TGTGCCAGTAGACCACAGAGCTCTGGAAACACCATATATTTT.

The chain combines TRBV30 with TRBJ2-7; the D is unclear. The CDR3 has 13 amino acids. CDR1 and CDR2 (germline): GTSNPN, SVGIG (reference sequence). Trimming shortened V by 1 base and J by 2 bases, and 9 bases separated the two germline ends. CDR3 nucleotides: TGTGCCTGGAGTGGGCAAAGTCCCTACGAGCAGTACTTC. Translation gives CAWSGQSPYEQYF.

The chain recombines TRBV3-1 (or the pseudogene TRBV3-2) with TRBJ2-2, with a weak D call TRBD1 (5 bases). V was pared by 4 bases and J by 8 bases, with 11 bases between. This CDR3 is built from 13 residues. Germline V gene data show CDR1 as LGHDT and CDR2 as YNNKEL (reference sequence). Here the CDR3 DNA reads TGTGCCAGCAGCCTTCGACAGTCTGGGGAGCTGTTTTTT. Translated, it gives CASSLRQSGELFF.

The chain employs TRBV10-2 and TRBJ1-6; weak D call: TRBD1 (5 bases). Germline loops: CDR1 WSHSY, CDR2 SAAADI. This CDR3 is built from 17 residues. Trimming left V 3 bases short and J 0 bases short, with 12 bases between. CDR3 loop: CASSDFRTSSYNSPLHF. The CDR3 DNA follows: TGCGCCAGCAGTGATTTCAGGACAAGCTCCTATAATTCACCCCTCCACTTT.

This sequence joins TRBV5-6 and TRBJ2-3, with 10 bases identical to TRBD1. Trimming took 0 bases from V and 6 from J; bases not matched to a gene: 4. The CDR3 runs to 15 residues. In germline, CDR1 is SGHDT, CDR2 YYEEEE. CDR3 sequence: CASSLGTGGMDTQYF. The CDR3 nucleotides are TGTGCCAGCAGCTTGGGGACAGGGGGAATGGATACGCAGTATTTT.

The CDR3 spells CASSERRNSGNTIYF. The CDR3 DNA is TGTGCCAGCAGTGAACGACGGAACTCTGGAAACACCATATATTTT. The chain combines TRBV2 with TRBJ1-3; the D is unclear. Germline V CDR1 and CDR2: SNHLY, FYNNEI. The germline V and J ends were trimmed by 2 bases and 0 bases, with 8 bases remaining between them. CDR3 length equals 15 residues.

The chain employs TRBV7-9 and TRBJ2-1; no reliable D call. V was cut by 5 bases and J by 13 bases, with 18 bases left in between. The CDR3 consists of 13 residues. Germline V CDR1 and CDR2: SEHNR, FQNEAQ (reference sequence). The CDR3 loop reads CASSPLVKLPQFF. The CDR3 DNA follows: TGTGCCAGCAGCCCCCTCGTGAAGCTACCCCAGTTCTTC.

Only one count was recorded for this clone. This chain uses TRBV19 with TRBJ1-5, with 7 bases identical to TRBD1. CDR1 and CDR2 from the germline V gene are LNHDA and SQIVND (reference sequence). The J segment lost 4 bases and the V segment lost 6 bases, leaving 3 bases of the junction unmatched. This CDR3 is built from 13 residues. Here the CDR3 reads CASSQQGNQPQHF. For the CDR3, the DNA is TGTGCCAGTAGCCAACAGGGGAATCAGCCCCAGCATTTT.

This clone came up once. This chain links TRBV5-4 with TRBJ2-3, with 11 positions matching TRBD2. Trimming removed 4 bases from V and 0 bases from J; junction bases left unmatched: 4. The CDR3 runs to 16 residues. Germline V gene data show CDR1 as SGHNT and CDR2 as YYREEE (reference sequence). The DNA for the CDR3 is TGTGCCAGCAGCCTGGGACTAGCGGCGAGCACAGATACGCAGTATTTT. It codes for CASSLGLAASTDTQYF.